The clone carrying this TCR beta chain was seen once. Library preparation (for TCRbeta) was performed with unique molecular identifiers. In TCRdb, the PCR reads were re-called with MiXCR into one record per CDR3 protein. The sample holds 300,000 to 350,000 distinct CDR3 sequences; approximately 23% are singletons and the top ten take 9.5% to 13%. This sample is drawn from a study of T-cell reconstitution after alpha-beta-depleted transplantation in children. Germline V lookup: CDR1 SEHNR, CDR2 FQNEAQ (reference sequence). The V end lost 6 bases, the J end lost 0 bases, and 18 bases lay between the germline ends. The CDR3 has 17 residues.

This clonotype was sampled from a male patient younger than 18 who had a stem cell transplant for acute lymphoblastic leukemia, so the T cells may come from the graft donor. Sequenced here: PBMCs, mostly from graft donor cells, sampled 180 days after TCRalphabeta/CD19-depleted stem cell transplant. The V and J genes are TRBV7-9 and TRBJ2-4; TRBD1 might be the D (5 bases). The CDR3 region has the DNA TGTGCCAGCAGTCACACAGGATTTTGGTTAGCCAAAAACATTCAGTACTTC. Translation gives CASSHTGFWLAKNIQYF.